These 5 T cell receptor beta chains originate from one sample sequenced in a study of blood T cells in healthy people across ages. Primed by a sample-barcoded 5' primer and a J-beta primer mix, a second PCR proceeded for about 6 to 12 cycles. TCRdb passed the 5' RACE reads through MiXCR, listing each CDR3 protein once. The sample includes about 2 million distinct CDR3 sequences, roughly 49% of them seen just once. Sequencing input: blood. The receptors originated from a middle-aged woman in good health.

This clonotype was detected a few times. The V call is TRBV20-1, the J call TRBJ2-7; the match to TRBD2 covers 12 bases. Germline values: CDR1 DFQATT, CDR2 SNEGSKA (reference sequence). After removal of 6 bases from V and 2 bases from J, the junction contained 2 bases not matched to a gene. This CDR3 contains 13 residues. The chain's CDR3 is CSASSGGAYEQYF. CDR3 bases: TGCAGTGCATCTAGCGGGGGGGCCTACGAGCAGTACTTC.

This rearrangement joins TRBV7-3 to TRBJ2-5; TRBD2 matches 8 bases. Germline V lookup: CDR1 SGHTA, CDR2 FQGTGA. Unmatched junction bases numbered 19, after V lost 5 bases and J lost 11 bases. CDR3 length equals 16 residues. This CDR3 reads CASSDRAGATVNEQYF. For the CDR3, the DNA is TGTGCCAGCAGCGATCGAGCGGGGGCGACTGTGAATGAGCAGTACTTC.

This clonotype was observed at least ten times. The chain combines TRBV12-3 or TRBV12-4 with TRBJ2-5; D unresolved. CDR3 length: 14 residues. Deletions cut 2 bases from V and 1 base from J, with 8 bases between. The CDR3 DNA sequence: TGTGCCAGCAGTTTACTAGACTCCCAAGAGACCCAGTACTTC. It specifies CASSLLDSQETQYF.

V usage is TRBV6-6 and J usage is TRBJ2-5, with a weak D call TRBD2 (6 bases). The germline V gene encodes CDR1 MNHNY and CDR2 SVGAGI (reference sequence). This CDR3 has 12 residues. V was pared by 10 bases and J by 3 bases, with 12 bases between. CDR3 bases: TGTGCCACCCTGAGGAGGGAAGAGACCCAGTACTTC. Translation: CATLRREETQYF.

V usage is TRBV6-5 and J usage is TRBJ2-4; a weak D match, TRBD2 (5 bases). The tail of the sequence fits TRBJ2-7 better, so the J call may be wrong. In germline, CDR1 is MNHEY, CDR2 SVGAGI. The CDR3 totals 17 residues. The CDR3: CASSYLPGNCPTYEQYF. The CDR3 nucleotides read TGTGCCAGCAGTTACCTCCCCGGGAACTGCCCTACCTACGAGCAGTACTTC.